What follows are 19 T cell receptor beta chains derived from one specimen sequenced in a study of blood T cell repertoires in COVID-19. Assay: immunoSEQ multiplex PCR; the TCRdb copy retains only in-frame clones and omits some. The data contain some 240,000 clones, around 86% of them singletons. Sequencing was done on a sample of peripheral blood. These receptors were collected from a man in his 60s who had recovered from COVID-19.

The V call is TRBV7-5, the J call TRBJ1-5. TRBV7-5 is designated a pseudogene. The CDR3 totals 16 residues. The CDR3 DNA reads TGTGCCAGAAGCTTAAGCGGGGCAGATAGCAATCAGCCCCAGCATTTT. This encodes CARSLSGADSNQPQHF.

This chain links TRBV5-1 with TRBJ2-2, with 11 bases that match TRBD2. The ends lost 4 bases at V and 6 bases at J; junction bases unmatched: 8. The CDR3 sequence is 16 residues long. Germline CDR1 SGHRS, CDR2 YFSETQ. The CDR3 DNA follows: TGCGCCAGCAGCCTAGGACTAGCGGGCGGGCCCGGGGAGCTGTTTTTT. Its translation: CASSLGLAGGPGELFF. Based on the CDR3 plus reference TRBV5-1 and TRBJ2-2, the full variable domain is KAGVTQTPRYLIKTRGQQVTLSCSPISGHRSVSWYQQTPGQGLQFLFEYFSETQRNKGNFPGRFSGRQFSNSRSEMNVSTLELGDSALYLCASSLGLAGGPGELFFGEGSRLTVL.

This chain connects TRBV19 to TRBJ1-2, with TRBD1 matching over 9 bases. The trim removed 0 bases at V and 5 bases at J, leaving 1 base unmatched. This CDR3 contains 14 residues. Germline CDR1 LNHDA, CDR2 SQIVND (reference sequence). The CDR3 region is CASSIEDRGYGYTF. The CDR3 coding sequence is TGTGCCAGTAGTATAGAGGACAGGGGTTATGGCTACACCTTC.

V is TRBV5-6 and J is TRBJ2-3, with 11 bases aligning to TRBD1. The trim removed 4 bases at V and 3 bases at J, leaving 4 bases unmatched. The CDR3 sequence is 15 residues long. Germline values: CDR1 SGHDT, CDR2 YYEEEE. CDR3 protein: CASSPGTGGTDTQYF. CDR3 coding DNA: TGTGCCAGCAGCCCTGGGACAGGGGGGACAGATACGCAGTATTTT.

This clone appeared once. The J gene is TRBJ2-3, the V gene TRBV6-5; 7 bases match TRBD1. Germline values: CDR1 MNHEY, CDR2 SVGAGI. This CDR3 contains 13 residues. The V segment lost 0 bases and the J segment 6 bases; nucleotides outside the gene matches: 0. The CDR3 sequence: CASSYSRGDTQYF. CDR3 nucleotides: TGTGCCAGCAGTTACTCCAGGGGGGATACGCAGTATTTT.

This clone is a singleton in its sample. The chain recombines TRBV11-3 with TRBJ2-5; tentatively, D is TRBD2 (6 bases). Germline-derived CDR1 and CDR2 are SGHNT and YENEEA. The V end was cut by 5 bases, the J end by 1 base, with 14 bases between. The length of the CDR3 is 15 residues. This CDR3 is CASSAGLHPQETQYF. In DNA form, the CDR3 reads TGTGCCAGCAGCGCGGGACTCCACCCCCAAGAGACCCAGTACTTC.

The V gene is TRBV7-6, the J gene TRBJ2-1, with D possibly being TRBD2 (5 bases). The germline V gene has CDR1 SGHVS and CDR2 FNYEAQ. V gave up 5 bases and J gave up 6 bases, with 17 bases separating them. The CDR3 runs to 15 residues. The CDR3 coding sequence is TGTGCCAGCAGCCCCGGCGCAAATCGGGGCAATGAGCAGTTCTTC. This translates into CASSPGANRGNEQFF.

The chain joins TRBV12-5 to TRBJ1-5; TRBD1 agrees at 7 bases. The CDR3 loop spans 16 amino acids. Looked up from germline, CDR1 is LGHNT and CDR2 is FRNRAP. V lost 0 bases to trimming and J lost 1 base; unmatched junction nucleotides: 3. The CDR3 region has the DNA TGTGCTAGTGGTTTGGTACCGGGACAGAGCAATCAGCCCCAGCATTTT. It is translated as CASGLVPGQSNQPQHF.

In this sample, this clone turned up once. V and J are TRBV28 and TRBJ1-1; perhaps TRBD1 as D (6 bases). CDR3 length: 16 residues. Trimming cost V 5 bases and J 6 bases, with 22 bases left between them. Germline-derived CDR1 and CDR2 are MDHEN and SYDVKM. CDR3 DNA: TGTGCCAGCAGTGCTTGGGTCGGCAGGGGCGTTTCTGAAGCTTTCTTT. It specifies CASSAWVGRGVSEAFF.

This clone appeared a single time. The rearrangement uses TRBV5-1 and TRBJ1-6, with 7 nucleotides matching TRBD1. Germline values: CDR1 SGHRS, CDR2 YFSETQ. With 0 bases clipped from V and 6 bases from J, the junction kept 9 bases outside the gene matches. This CDR3 spans 17 amino acids. CDR3 protein: CASSLGRTRQGNSPLHF. Here the CDR3 DNA reads TGCGCCAGCAGCTTGGGGAGGACGCGACAGGGTAATTCACCCCTCCACTTT. Full variable domain (remainder filled in from reference TRBV5-1 and TRBJ1-6): KAGVTQTPRYLIKTRGQQVTLSCSPISGHRSVSWYQQTPGQGLQFLFEYFSETQRNKGNFPGRFSGRQFSNSRSEMNVSTLELGDSALYLCASSLGRTRQGNSPLHFGNGTRLTVT.

The J gene is TRBJ2-1, the V gene TRBV4-2; no clear D gene. This CDR3 has 13 residues. The V end was cut by 0 bases, the J end by 4 bases, with 4 bases between. In germline, CDR1 is LGHNA, CDR2 YNFKEQ. The CDR3 spells CASSQEAYNEQFF. CDR3 nucleotide sequence: TGTGCCAGCAGCCAAGAGGCATACAATGAGCAGTTCTTC.

The gene calls are TRBV2 and TRBJ1-5; the match to TRBD1 covers 8 bases. The germline CDR1 and CDR2 sequences are SNHLY and FYNNEI. With V trimmed by 7 bases and J by 4 bases, 9 bases remained unmatched. This CDR3 spans 15 amino acids. CDR3 residues: CASKGRQGMNQPQHF. DNA for the CDR3: TGTGCCAGCAAAGGCCGACAGGGGATGAATCAGCCCCAGCATTTT.

The V and J genes are TRBV18 and TRBJ2-1; D remains unclear. The CDR3 runs 14 residues. V was cut by 4 bases and J by 0 bases, with 7 bases left in between. Germline lookup yields CDR1 KGHSH and CDR2 LQKENI. The CDR3 is CASSRASSYNEQFF. CDR3 in DNA: TGTGCCAGCTCACGGGCGAGCTCCTACAATGAGCAGTTCTTC.

V is TRBV7-6 and J is TRBJ2-1; 9 bases fit TRBD2. CDR1 and CDR2 (germline): SGHVS, FNYEAQ. This CDR3 is built from 16 residues. V lost 2 bases, J lost 5 bases, and 7 bases stayed unmatched. CDR3 in amino acids: CASSLNSASGDNEQFF. In nucleotides, the CDR3 is TGTGCCAGCAGCTTAAATTCGGCTAGCGGGGACAATGAGCAGTTCTTC.

The genes are TRBV7-2 and TRBJ1-2; TRBD1 might be the D (5 bases). Per the germline V gene, CDR1 is SGHTA and CDR2 is FQGNSA. V was trimmed by 3 bases and J by 1 base, leaving 9 bases between them. The CDR3 length is 14 residues. Here the CDR3 reads CASSLRTSNYGYTF. The CDR3 bases are TGTGCCAGCAGCTTGCGGACAAGTAACTATGGCTACACCTTC.

Relative to its sample, this clone is medium-sized. The chain couples TRBV13 to TRBJ1-2, with D tentatively TRBD1 (5 bases). V was trimmed by 3 bases and J by 4 bases, leaving 12 bases between them. This CDR3 comprises 14 residues. CDR1 and CDR2 from the germline V gene are PRHDT and FYEKMQ (reference sequence). The CDR3 DNA reads as TGTGCCAGCAGCTTTGGTACAGGCTCCTATGGCTACACCTTC. It encodes CASSFGTGSYGYTF.

The chain uses TRBV4-1 and TRBJ2-7; 9 nucleotides agree with TRBD2. The germline V gene encodes CDR1 MGHRA and CDR2 YSYEKL. Losses at the gene ends were 3 bases for V and 5 bases for J; bases not matched to a gene: 8. This CDR3 comprises 15 residues. CDR3 amino acids: CASSHTGTSQNEQYF. The CDR3 region has the DNA TGCGCCAGCAGCCACACCGGGACTAGCCAAAACGAGCAGTACTTC.

The genes are TRBV7-9 and TRBJ1-2; 9 bases are a match to TRBD1. The CDR3 sequence is 16 residues long. Trimming removed 7 bases from V and 6 bases from J; junction bases left unmatched: 15. CDR1 is SEHNR, CDR2 FQNEAQ, per germline (reference sequence). The CDR3 protein is CASISLATGGADGYTF. Here the CDR3 DNA reads TGTGCCAGCATCAGCTTAGCCACAGGGGGCGCGGATGGCTACACCTTC.

V gene TRBV28 combines with J gene TRBJ1-2; 10 bases match TRBD1. CDR1 and CDR2 from the germline V gene are MDHEN and SYDVKM. The CDR3 is made up of 14 amino acids. J was trimmed by 3 bases and V by 5 bases; bases with no gene match: 3. CDR3 amino acids: CASSQDRGHYGYTF. CDR3 nucleotides: TGTGCCAGCAGTCAAGACAGGGGGCACTATGGCTACACCTTC.